Below, 27 T cell receptor beta chains from the same sample are listed, as sequenced in a study of shared clonotypes between healthy human individuals. Terminally differentiated effector memory CD45RA+ cells were excluded from the naive CD8 cells, which were CD45RO-negative and positively selected for CCR7. Sequencing used immunoSEQ multiplex PCR; TCRdb keeps in-frame clones, though not all of them. The repertoire holds just over 2,000,000 clones, with approximately 94% as singletons. Specimen: naive CD8+ T cells sorted from blood. These TCRs come from a man aged 18 to 29 in good health.

CDR3 nucleotide sequence: TGTGCCAGCAGTTTGCCCACCCCCCTGGACGAGCAGTACTTC. This translates into CASSLPTPLDEQYF. V usage is TRBV28 and J usage is TRBJ2-7; D is unresolved. The CDR3 is 14 amino acids. Between the trimmed V and J ends, which lost 3 bases and 5 bases, there was a span of 14 bases. Germline V gives CDR1 MDHEN, CDR2 SYDVKM.

The rearrangement joins TRBV7-8 to TRBJ1-5; maybe TRBD1 (5 bases). V was shortened by 5 bases and J by 7 bases, with 18 bases between the two germline ends. The length of the CDR3 is 15 residues. CDR1 SGHVS and CDR2 FQNEAQ come from the germline V gene. CDR3 nucleotides: TGTGCCAGCAGCCCTCGGGACTTTTTTCGACAGCCCCAGCATTTT. It specifies CASSPRDFFRQPQHF.

The genes are TRBV7-9 and TRBJ2-1, with 11 bases identical to TRBD2. V lost 5 bases, J lost 4 bases, and 10 bases stayed unmatched. Germline CDR1 reads SEHNR; CDR2 reads FQNEAQ (reference sequence). This CDR3 has 17 residues. CDR3 nucleotides: TGTGCCAGCAGCCCCCCGACTAGCGGGGTAACGTACAATGAGCAGTTCTTC. This translates into CASSPPTSGVTYNEQFF.

This chain uses TRBV11-2 with TRBJ2-7; D possibly uses TRBD1 or TRBD2 (5 bases each). The V end lost 5 bases, the J end lost 2 bases, and 16 bases lay between the germline ends. Germline CDR1 SGHAT, CDR2 FQNNGV. This CDR3 comprises 15 residues. The CDR3 loop is CASSPTLGTTYEQYF. In DNA form, the CDR3 reads TGTGCCAGCAGCCCGACACTCGGGACCACCTACGAGCAGTACTTC.

The chain links TRBV9 to TRBJ1-2, with D tentatively TRBD1 (5 bases). V was shortened by 2 bases and J by 4 bases, with 18 bases between the two germline ends. The CDR3 is 16 residues long. Germline V gene lookup returns CDR1 SGDLS and CDR2 YYNGEE. CDR3 region: CASSVLGGVSVYGYTF. CDR3 in DNA: TGTGCCAGCAGCGTCCTCGGGGGAGTTAGCGTCTATGGCTACACCTTC.

On this clone: The same CDR3 also results from other DNA sequences found in this sample. The chain joins TRBV11-2 to TRBJ2-3, with a tentative D call TRBD1 (6 bases). Germline CDR1 reads SGHAT; CDR2 reads FQNNGV. V was clipped by 3 bases and J by 5 bases, with 6 bases between them. This CDR3 is 12 amino acids long. CDR3 DNA: TGTGCCAGCAGCTTGACAGGAGATACGCAGTATTTT. It is translated as CASSLTGDTQYF.

This clone was counted once. J is TRBJ2-3 and V is TRBV4-1; possible D gene TRBD2, 6 bases. The germline V gene encodes CDR1 MGHRA and CDR2 YSYEKL. V lost 0 bases to trimming and J lost 0 bases, with 16 bases between them. There are 18 residues in the CDR3. The CDR3 DNA reads TGCGCCAGCAGCCAAGAGGGTAACGCGGGATTTAGCACAGATACGCAGTATTTT. This encodes CASSQEGNAGFSTDTQYF.

This chain links TRBV14 with TRBJ2-1; no definite D call. Germline V gives CDR1 SGHDN, CDR2 FVKESK. CDR3 length: 15 residues. Between the trimmed V and J ends, which lost 0 bases and 9 bases, there was a span of 15 bases. The CDR3 DNA sequence: TGTGCCAGCAGCCAAGAAGGGTTTAGGCATCGTGAGCAGTTCTTC. It is translated as CASSQEGFRHREQFF.

The V call is TRBV4-1, the J call TRBJ2-3; the match to TRBD2 covers 7 bases. CDR3 length: 17 residues. The J segment lost 6 bases and the V segment lost 0 bases, leaving 12 bases of the junction unmatched. Germline lookup yields CDR1 MGHRA and CDR2 YSYEKL. The CDR3 DNA reads as TGCGCCAGCAGCCAAGATGGGGCGGGAGTCCCCCGGGATACGCAGTATTTT. Translated, it gives CASSQDGAGVPRDTQYF.

The chain combines TRBV2 with TRBJ2-7, with D possibly TRBD1 on 5 matching bases. Germline loops: CDR1 SNHLY, CDR2 FYNNEI. V was clipped by 8 bases and J by 1 base, with 18 bases between them. This CDR3 region has 15 residues. CDR3 protein: CASRDSAVESYEQYF. The CDR3 DNA is TGTGCCAGCCGAGACAGCGCGGTAGAATCCTACGAGCAGTACTTC.

Concerning this clone itself: The same CDR3 arises from other DNA sequences in this sample as well. V usage is TRBV4-1 and J usage is TRBJ2-7, with no clear D. This CDR3 spans 12 amino acids. The germline CDR1 and CDR2 sequences are MGHRA and YSYEKL. V lost 3 bases and J 6 bases, leaving 9 bases between the germline ends. CDR3: CASSQTGVEQYF. CDR3 coding DNA: TGCGCCAGCAGCCAGACTGGGGTCGAGCAGTACTTC.

This clone was detected once. The rearrangement links TRBV13 to TRBJ1-2, with D hard to call. The V gene's germline CDR1 is PRHDT and CDR2 FYEKMQ (reference sequence). This CDR3 spans 15 amino acids. V was clipped by 1 base and J by 3 bases, with 12 bases between them. CDR3 sequence reads: CASSLVGDPYYGYTF. In nucleotides, the CDR3 is TGTGCCAGCAGCTTAGTCGGGGATCCCTACTATGGCTACACCTTC. The whole variable domain, remainder taken from reference TRBV13 and TRBJ1-2, is AAGVIQSPRHLIKEKRETATLKCYPIPRHDTVYWYQQGPGQDPQFLISFYEKMQSDKGSIPDRFSAQQFSDYHSELNMSSLELGDSALYFCASSLVGDPYYGYTFGSGTRLTVV.

The V gene is TRBV28, the J gene TRBJ2-3; weak D call: TRBD1 (5 bases). Trimming shortened V by 3 bases and J by 5 bases, and 15 bases separated the two germline ends. CDR1 is MDHEN and CDR2 is SYDVKM in the germline V gene. This CDR3 comprises 15 residues. The CDR3 DNA is TGTGCCAGCAGTTTGAACCAGGGTATCCTAGATACGCAGTATTTT. This codes for CASSLNQGILDTQYF. The full variable domain, with the rest looked up from reference TRBV28 and TRBJ2-3, is DVKVTQSSRYLVKRTGEKVFLECVQDMDHENMFWYRQDPGLGLRLIYFSYDVKMKEKGDIPEGYSVSREKKERFSLILESASTNQTSMYLCASSLNQGILDTQYFGPGTRLTVL.

V and J are TRBV10-1 and TRBJ2-2; a weak D match, TRBD2 (6 bases). The CDR3 spans 16 residues. Germline CDR1 and CDR2: WNHNN and SYGVQD (reference sequence). Deletions cut 0 bases from V and 5 bases from J, with 13 bases between. The CDR3 region is CASSESLSGLTGELFF. As DNA, the CDR3 is TGCGCCAGCAGTGAGTCGTTGAGCGGACTAACCGGGGAGCTGTTTTTT.

The J gene is TRBJ1-1, the V gene TRBV4-2; 8 bases are shared with TRBD1. CDR1 LGHNA and CDR2 YNFKEQ come from the germline V gene. Trimming removed 0 bases from V and 0 bases from J; junction bases left unmatched: 12. The CDR3 contains 19 residues. CDR3 nucleotide sequence: TGTGCCAGCAGCCAAGAGGCAGGGGGCCTAGCAGGCCTGAACACTGAAGCTTTCTTT. Translating it yields CASSQEAGGLAGLNTEAFF.

The rearrangement uses TRBV6-6 and TRBJ2-7; unclear D gene. V gave up 0 bases and J gave up 2 bases, with 8 bases separating them. This CDR3 is 14 amino acids long. Germline CDR1 MNHNY, CDR2 SVGAGI (reference sequence). The CDR3 loop reads CASSYSDITYEQYF. CDR3 nucleotide sequence: TGTGCCAGCAGTTACTCGGATATTACCTACGAGCAGTACTTC.

The V call is TRBV6-1, the J call TRBJ1-1, with D unclear. The CDR3 has 17 amino acids. Deletions cut 1 base from V and 5 bases from J, with 20 bases between. CDR1 is MNHNS and CDR2 is SASEGT in the germline V gene. Here the CDR3 reads CASSEVIFPNRGTEAFF. The DNA of the CDR3 is TGTGCCAGCAGTGAAGTCATTTTTCCCAATCGCGGGACTGAAGCTTTCTTT.

The J gene is TRBJ1-2, the V gene TRBV6-1; 7 bases fit TRBD1. CDR1 and CDR2 from the germline V gene are MNHNS and SASEGT. The junction had 15 bases not matched to a gene; V was cut back by 4 bases and J by 4 bases. The CDR3 contains 17 residues. CDR3 region: CASSVNSGTESSYGYTF. The CDR3 region has the DNA TGTGCCAGCAGTGTAAACTCCGGGACAGAATCCTCCTATGGCTACACCTTC.

With respect to this clone: The germline gene is not matched at one end of the junction; a read error may be the cause. This chain links TRBV4-1 with TRBJ1-2; 8 nucleotides align to TRBD1. This CDR3 is 13 amino acids long. Per germline, CDR1 MGHRA and CDR2 YSYEKL. The CDR3 coding sequence is TGCGCCAGCAGCCAACAGACGGACAGGGACTCTTTTTTC. Translation: CASSQQTDRDSFF.

The V call is TRBV28, the J call TRBJ2-5; D possibly corresponds to TRBD2 (5 bases). CDR1 is MDHEN and CDR2 is SYDVKM in the germline V gene. The CDR3 is 14 amino acids. V shed 5 bases and J shed 0 bases, with 10 bases lying between them. The CDR3 sequence is CASSTPEDQETQYF. The CDR3 region has the DNA TGTGCCAGCAGTACCCCGGAGGACCAAGAGACCCAGTACTTC.

The chain employs TRBV7-9 and TRBJ2-2; 7 bases are shared with TRBD1. This CDR3 has 18 amino acids. V dropped 5 bases and J dropped 0; count of bases not matched to a gene: 12. CDR1 is SEHNR and CDR2 is FQNEAQ in the germline V gene (reference sequence). CDR3 DNA sequence: TGTGCCAGCAGCCCGAGTGGGTTCCAGGGGGCGAACACCGGGGAGCTGTTTTTT. Translating it yields CASSPSGFQGANTGELFF. The entire variable domain, with the rest obtained from reference TRBV7-9 and TRBJ2-2, is as follows: DTGVSQNPRHKITKRGQNVTFRCDPISEHNRLYWYRQTLGQGPEFLTYFQNEAQLEKSRLLSDRFSAERPKGSFSTLEIQRTEQGDSAMYLCASSPSGFQGANTGELFFGEGSRLTVL.

Points on this clone: One end of the junction fails to match germline, which may point to a read error. The chain couples TRBV7-7 to TRBJ2-2, with 7 positions matching TRBD1. Germline V gene sequence: CDR1 SSHAT, CDR2 FNYEAQ (reference sequence). This CDR3 spans 17 amino acids. The CDR3 nucleotides are TGTGCTAGCAGCTTAGCATCCGGGACAGCCTTACGAGGGGAGCTGTTTTTT. This encodes CASSLASGTALRGELFF.

The V and J genes are TRBV6-5 and TRBJ2-2; TRBD1 is a possible D gene (5 bases). The V end was cut by 6 bases, the J end by 0 bases, with 8 bases between. CDR1 is MNHEY and CDR2 is SVGAGI in the germline V gene. There are 14 residues in the CDR3. The DNA of the CDR3 is TGTGCCAGCAGAACAGGCACGAACACCGGGGAGCTGTTTTTT. Translation gives CASRTGTNTGELFF.

The V call is TRBV29-1, the J call TRBJ1-1, with D maybe TRBD1 (5 bases). V was clipped by 3 bases and J by 4 bases, with 15 bases between them. Germline V gene lookup returns CDR1 SQVTM and CDR2 ANQGSEA. The CDR3 consists of 14 residues. The DNA for the CDR3 is TGCAGCGTTGAGGGCAGTCTGGGGGGCACTGAAGCTTTCTTT. Translating gives CSVEGSLGGTEAFF.

This clone was counted a single time. The rearrangement joins TRBV10-3 to TRBJ1-2; no clear D. The germline V gene has CDR1 ENHRY and CDR2 SYGVKD. The length of the CDR3 is 12 residues. Deletions cut 3 bases from V and 6 bases from J, with 8 bases between. CDR3 sequence: CAISEGQDGYTF. The DNA for the CDR3 is TGTGCCATCAGTGAAGGGCAGGATGGCTACACCTTC.

This chain joins TRBV6-5 and TRBJ2-1, with 11 bases lining up with TRBD1. J gave up 9 bases and V 2 bases, and 0 bases lay outside the gene matches. This CDR3 region has 13 residues. CDR1 is MNHEY and CDR2 is SVGAGI in the germline V gene. CDR3 residues: CASSYGTGGEQFF. Written as DNA, the CDR3 is TGTGCCAGCAGTTACGGGACAGGGGGTGAGCAGTTCTTC.

Points on this clone: The same CDR3 also results from other DNA sequences found in this sample. The chain couples TRBV4-3 to TRBJ2-3, with TRBD2 matching over 10 bases. The J segment lost 0 bases and the V segment lost 3 bases, leaving 3 bases of the junction unmatched. The CDR3 loop spans 16 amino acids. CDR1 LGHNA and CDR2 YSLEER come from the germline V gene. CDR3 loop: CASSQDSGGSTDTQYF. The CDR3 nucleotides read TGCGCCAGCAGCCAGGATAGCGGGGGGAGCACAGATACGCAGTATTTT.